Shown below are 31 T cell receptor beta chains from a single sample sequenced in a study of T cells after yellow fever vaccination. TCRdb called the 5' RACE reads again in MiXCR, with one record for every CDR3 protein. Among approximately 450,000 distinct CDR3 sequences listed, approximately 19% were seen once. The sample consisted of PBMCs, taken before the yellow fever booster vaccination. These receptors all come from a man younger than 35 who received the YFV17D yellow fever vaccine.

The sample holds many counts of this clonotype. The chain combines TRBV12-3 or TRBV12-4 with TRBJ2-5; D gene uncertain. V lost 6 bases and J 4 bases, leaving 6 bases between the germline ends. The CDR3 runs 11 residues. The CDR3 nucleotides are TGTGCCAGCAGCTCCAGAGAGACCCAGTACTTC. Translation: CASSSRETQYF.

V gene TRBV20-1 combines with J gene TRBJ1-2, with a tentative D call TRBD1 (5 bases). This CDR3 comprises 13 residues. Germline CDR1 DFQATT, CDR2 SNEGSKA (reference sequence). For the CDR3, the DNA is TGCGGCTCCGGGGCTTTGGGGGGCTATGGCTACACCTTC. It is translated as CGSGALGGYGYTF.

The rearrangement links TRBV18 to TRBJ2-5; D may be TRBD2 (5 bases). With 0 bases removed from V and 5 bases from J, the gap between germline ends came to 7 bases. The CDR3 has 13 amino acids. Per the germline V gene, CDR1 is KGHSH and CDR2 is LQKENI. CDR3 in amino acids: CASSPPSAETQYF. The CDR3 coding sequence is TGTGCCAGCTCACCACCTAGCGCGGAGACCCAGTACTTC.

This clonotype was observed a few times. The V gene is TRBV5-4, the J gene TRBJ2-7; D call uncertain. The germline V gene has CDR1 SGHNT and CDR2 YYREEE (reference sequence). With 0 bases removed from V and 0 bases from J, the gap between germline ends came to 16 bases. CDR3 length: 17 amino acids. CDR3 sequence: CASSLVGLKAGSYEQYF. Here the CDR3 DNA reads TGTGCCAGCAGCTTGGTTGGATTAAAGGCTGGCTCCTACGAGCAGTACTTC.

The chain combines TRBV7-2 with TRBJ2-1; TRBD2 matches at 9 bases. Trimming at V came to 5 bases and at J to 4 bases, leaving 12 bases not matched to a gene. The CDR3 runs to 17 residues. CDR1 is SGHTA and CDR2 is FQGNSA in the germline V gene. As DNA, the CDR3 is TGTGCCAGCAGCCGCGGCCCTTCGCGGGGGGGGTACAATGAGCAGTTCTTC. It specifies CASSRGPSRGGYNEQFF.

CDR3 loop: CSAREGAGDSPLHF. In nucleotides, the CDR3 is TGCAGTGCTAGAGAGGGTGCCGGGGATTCACCCCTCCACTTT. This chain connects TRBV20-1 to TRBJ1-6, with D hard to call. The V gene's germline CDR1 is DFQATT and CDR2 SNEGSKA (reference sequence). Trimming took 0 bases from V and 8 from J, leaving 11 bases between them. The CDR3 extends over 14 amino acids.

The chain couples TRBV5-1 to TRBJ1-2; 8 bases fit TRBD1. The trim removed 9 bases at V and 8 bases at J, leaving 9 bases unmatched. This CDR3 has 12 residues. From germline, CDR1 is SGHRS and CDR2 YFSETQ. The CDR3 sequence is CAINNGQGGYTF. The CDR3 nucleotides are TGCGCCATAAACAATGGACAGGGCGGCTACACCTTC.

This clonotype was seen a handful of times. This chain uses TRBV5-1 with TRBJ2-3; D may be TRBD1 (6 bases). The ends were cut back, 1 base at V and 5 bases at J, with 20 bases in the middle. The CDR3 runs 17 residues. CDR1 and CDR2 from the germline V gene are SGHRS and YFSETQ. The CDR3 DNA reads as TGCGCCAGCAGCTTGCTTACGGCGACAGGCAGTGGAGATACGCAGTATTTT. Its translation: CASSLLTATGSGDTQYF.

CDR3 in amino acids: CASSLAEVTRTDTQYF. The DNA of the CDR3 is TGTGCCAGCAGCTTAGCCGAAGTGACACGCACAGATACGCAGTATTTT. The genes are TRBV7-8 and TRBJ2-3; D unresolved. Germline lookup yields CDR1 SGHVS and CDR2 FQNEAQ. The V end was cut by 0 bases, the J end by 1 base, with 11 bases between. This CDR3 has 16 residues.

The J gene is TRBJ1-3, the V gene TRBV7-2, with no clear D. Trimming shortened V by 8 bases and J by 3 bases, and 8 bases separated the two germline ends. The CDR3 is 12 amino acids. Germline assignment: CDR1 SGHTA and CDR2 FQGNSA. CDR3 in amino acids: CASGRVGNTIYF. The CDR3 coding sequence is TGTGCCAGCGGAAGGGTTGGAAACACCATATATTTT.

This clonotype has just a few counts. The rearrangement joins TRBV6-2 or TRBV6-3 to TRBJ2-7, with 8 bases that match TRBD2. The CDR3 totals 13 residues. The ends lost 8 bases at V and 2 bases at J; junction bases unmatched: 5. The germline gives CDR1 MNHEY, CDR2 SVGEGT. CDR3 sequence: CASGLAGPYEQYF. In nucleotides, the CDR3 is TGTGCCAGCGGCTTAGCGGGACCCTACGAGCAGTACTTC.

The CDR3 protein is CSVVEGQGGNTEAFF. CDR3 nucleotides: TGCAGCGTTGTAGAGGGACAGGGAGGGAACACTGAAGCTTTCTTT. The V and J genes are TRBV29-1 and TRBJ1-1; 9 bases are shared with TRBD1. Germline V gene sequence: CDR1 SQVTM, CDR2 ANQGSEA. This CDR3 has 15 residues. V was pared by 4 bases and J by 1 base, with 7 bases of the junction left unmatched.

This clonotype was counted between two and nine times. The V gene is TRBV7-2, the J gene TRBJ2-3; D is undetermined. This CDR3 region has 13 residues. V lost 1 base and J lost 2, with 4 bases in between. Per the germline V gene, CDR1 is SGHTA and CDR2 is FQGNSA. CDR3 protein: CASSLDVTDTQYF. Written as DNA, the CDR3 is TGTGCCAGCAGCTTAGATGTCACAGATACGCAGTATTTT.

J is TRBJ2-1 and V is TRBV10-3, with 9 nucleotides matching TRBD1. This CDR3 comprises 15 residues. Trimming at V came to 2 bases and at J to 6 bases, leaving 5 bases not matched to a gene. Germline CDR1 reads ENHRY; CDR2 reads SYGVKD. The CDR3 bases are TGTGCCATCAGTGAGCCACCGGGACAGGGCAATGAGCAGTTCTTC. Translated, it gives CAISEPPGQGNEQFF.

This clonotype was picked up a small number of times. The chain couples TRBV12-3 or TRBV12-4 to TRBJ2-7; no clear D gene. V gave up 3 bases and J gave up 5 bases, with 8 bases separating them. The CDR3 has 12 amino acids. The CDR3 region has the DNA TGTGCCAGCAGTTTGCTCCTTAACGAGCAGTACTTC. Its protein is CASSLLLNEQYF.

The V gene is TRBV7-2, the J gene TRBJ1-3; 9 bases agree with TRBD1. The CDR3 spans 15 residues. V shed 3 bases and J 2 bases; nucleotides not matched to a gene: 2. CDR1 SGHTA and CDR2 FQGNSA come from the germline V gene. CDR3 amino acids: CASSFTGGTGNTIYF. The CDR3 region has the DNA TGTGCCAGCAGCTTTACAGGGGGCACTGGAAACACCATATATTTT.

The chain links TRBV2 to TRBJ2-3; D is uncertain. This CDR3 contains 16 residues. Between the trimmed V and J ends, which lost 5 bases and 2 bases, there was a span of 17 bases. From germline, CDR1 is SNHLY and CDR2 FYNNEI. In DNA, the CDR3 is TGTGCCAGCAGTCCCCGGCGACTCTCACCCACAGATACGCAGTATTTT. Amino acid sequence: CASSPRRLSPTDTQYF.

This rearrangement joins TRBV27 to TRBJ1-5; the D is unclear. CDR1 is MNHEY, CDR2 SMNVEV, per germline (reference sequence). CDR3 length: 18 amino acids. Trimming removed 0 bases at V and 0 bases at J, with 15 bases between. CDR3 in DNA: TGTGCCAGCAGTTTATCTCCGCCGGGAGGATATAGCAATCAGCCCCAGCATTTT. It encodes CASSLSPPGGYSNQPQHF.

The CDR3 region is CATAGTGASEQYF. CDR3 nucleotides: TGTGCCACGGCCGGGACAGGGGCAAGCGAGCAGTACTTC. The rearrangement joins TRBV6-5 to TRBJ2-7, with 10 bases matching TRBD1. This CDR3 is built from 13 residues. Germline V gene lookup returns CDR1 MNHEY and CDR2 SVGAGI. The V and J ends lost 10 bases and 6 bases, in that order; junction bases with no gene match: 9.

This sequence joins TRBV5-5 and TRBJ1-4, with D hard to call. V was shortened by 3 bases and J by 4 bases, with 13 bases between the two germline ends. The CDR3 contains 15 residues. Germline V lookup: CDR1 SGHKS, CDR2 YYEKEE (reference sequence). The CDR3 region is CASSSPSAINEKLFF. CDR3 nucleotides: TGTGCCAGCAGCTCTCCGTCGGCCATTAATGAAAAACTGTTTTTT.

This clonotype has more than one count but fewer than ten. The chain employs TRBV4-1 and TRBJ2-7; tentative D call: TRBD2 (6 bases). V was trimmed by 3 bases and J by 3 bases, leaving 15 bases between them. Germline V gene data show CDR1 as MGHRA and CDR2 as YSYEKL. The CDR3 length is 15 residues. DNA of the CDR3: TGCGCCAGCAGCCATGGTCGGGACTTCCGCTACGAGCAGTACTTC. Amino acid sequence: CASSHGRDFRYEQYF.

This chain uses TRBV15 with TRBJ2-7; 10 positions match TRBD1. This CDR3 region has 15 residues. With 3 bases clipped from V and 8 bases from J, the junction kept 10 bases outside the gene matches. Germline V gene lookup returns CDR1 LNHNV and CDR2 YYDKDF (reference sequence). The CDR3 region has the DNA TGTGCCACCAGCAGTAACCGGGACAGGGGAACTAAGCAGTACTTC. As protein: CATSSNRDRGTKQYF.

This clonotype was picked up a small number of times. The CDR3 loop reads CASSSGRVGNEQFF. DNA for the CDR3: TGTGCCAGCAGTTCCGGCCGGGTGGGCAATGAGCAGTTCTTC. The chain combines TRBV6-6 with TRBJ2-1; D is unclear. Germline V lookup: CDR1 MNHNY, CDR2 SVGAGI (reference sequence). The CDR3 totals 14 residues. With 4 bases removed from V and 6 bases from J, the gap between germline ends came to 13 bases.

The rearrangement uses TRBV12-3 or TRBV12-4 and TRBJ2-2, with D possibly being TRBD1 or TRBD2 (5 bases each). V lost 6 bases and J lost 9, with 11 bases in between. The CDR3 sequence is 12 residues long. The DNA of the CDR3 is TGTGCCAGCAGAAAAGTGGGACGGGAGCTGTTTTTT. Its protein is CASRKVGRELFF.

This clonotype was picked up a small number of times. This sequence joins TRBV2 and TRBJ1-1; TRBD1 is a possible D gene (5 bases). This CDR3 has 15 residues. CDR1 is SNHLY and CDR2 is FYNNEI in the germline V gene. V lost 0 bases and J 1 base, leaving 9 bases between the germline ends. The DNA of the CDR3 is TGTGCCAGCAGTGAAGCATTCGGGGGGAACACTGAAGCTTTCTTT. Translating gives CASSEAFGGNTEAFF.

This sequence joins TRBV7-9 and TRBJ2-7, with TRBD1 identical over 9 bases. The germline CDR1 and CDR2 sequences are SEHNR and FQNEAQ (reference sequence). CDR3 length: 14 residues. Losses at the gene ends were 6 bases for V and 2 bases for J; bases not matched to a gene: 5. CDR3 sequence: CASRGTGLTYEQYF. The DNA of the CDR3 is TGTGCCAGCAGGGGGACAGGGTTAACCTACGAGCAGTACTTC.

This clonotype has a handful of counts. The chain joins TRBV11-2 to TRBJ2-4; D is possibly TRBD1 (6 bases). Germline V gene lookup returns CDR1 SGHAT and CDR2 FQNNGV. CDR3 size: 18 residues. Trimming shortened V by 1 base and J by 0 bases, and 16 bases separated the two germline ends. In DNA, the CDR3 is TGTGCCAGCAGCTTAGGCCCCACGGGACAATTAGCCAAAAACATTCAGTACTTC. It yields the protein CASSLGPTGQLAKNIQYF.

The rearrangement uses TRBV9 and TRBJ2-2; D could derive from TRBD1 or TRBD2 (5 bases each). The germline gives CDR1 SGDLS, CDR2 YYNGEE. CDR3 length: 14 residues. Trimming took off 9 bases at V and 2 bases at J, with 14 bases between the two ends. The CDR3 nucleotides are TGTGCCACCACAAGAGGGGTAAACACCGGGGAGCTGTTTTTT. It codes for CATTRGVNTGELFF.

This chain joins TRBV5-1 and TRBJ1-1; D is uncertain. Germline V gives CDR1 SGHRS, CDR2 YFSETQ. This CDR3 is 15 amino acids long. Trimming removed 4 bases at V and 1 base at J, with 14 bases between. The CDR3 loop reads CASSPGPIENTEAFF. CDR3 coding DNA: TGCGCCAGCAGCCCAGGCCCGATAGAGAACACTGAAGCTTTCTTT.

This clonotype was observed a few times. The chain links TRBV7-9 to TRBJ1-2; D is unclear. V was pared by 1 base and J by 4 bases, with 19 bases between. The germline CDR1 and CDR2 sequences are SEHNR and FQNEAQ (reference sequence). The CDR3 runs 17 residues. The DNA of the CDR3 is TGTGCCAGCAGCTTAGGGTCCGTCGGCCACCGAGGCTATGGCTACACCTTC. Amino acids: CASSLGSVGHRGYGYTF.

This rearrangement joins TRBV7-2 to TRBJ1-1; D ambiguous. The CDR3 loop spans 11 amino acids. The V end lost 0 bases, the J end lost 11 bases, and 7 bases lay between the germline ends. Per the germline V gene, CDR1 is SGHTA and CDR2 is FQGNSA. CDR3 protein: CASSLARSAFF. In DNA form, the CDR3 reads TGTGCCAGCAGCTTAGCGAGATCCGCTTTCTTT.